This T cell receptor (beta chain) was recorded in a study of human T cells and chemical hapten exposure. Described time point: pre-sensitization, week 0. Treatment specified: therapeutic diphenylcyclopropenone sensitization with weekly scalp DPC. From the RACE reads, TCRdb called clonotypes with MiXCR, one entry per CDR3 protein. This sample has 150,000 to 200,000 distinct CDR3 sequences; around 30% occur once, and the top ten carry less than 3.5%. Germline V lookup: CDR1 DFQATT, CDR2 SNEGSKA (reference sequence). The ends were cut back, 0 bases at V and 12 bases at J, with 24 bases in the middle. The CDR3 is 15 residues long.

Sequenced material: whole blood, taken in connection with sensitization to the hapten diphenylcyclopropenone (DPC). The rearrangement links TRBV20-1 to TRBJ2-7, with D tentatively TRBD2 (6 bases). The TCR comes from a woman under 40 with alopecia areata. Some clones in this sample may be carry-over from other donors' samples. Written as DNA, the CDR3 is TGCAGTGCTAGAGATCGGAGGGACGTAGGCGGCGGGCCGTACTTC. Encoded protein: CSARDRRDVGGGPYF.